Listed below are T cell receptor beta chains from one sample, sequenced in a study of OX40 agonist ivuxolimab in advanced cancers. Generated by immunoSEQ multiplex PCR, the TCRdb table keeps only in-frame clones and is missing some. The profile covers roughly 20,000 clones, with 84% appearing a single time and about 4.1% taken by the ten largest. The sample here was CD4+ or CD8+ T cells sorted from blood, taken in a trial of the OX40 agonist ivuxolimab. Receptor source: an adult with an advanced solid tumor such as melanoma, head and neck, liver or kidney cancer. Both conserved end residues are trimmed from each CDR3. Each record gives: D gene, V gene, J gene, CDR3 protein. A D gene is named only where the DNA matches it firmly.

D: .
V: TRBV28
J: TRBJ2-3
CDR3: ASSSRLLGTDTQY

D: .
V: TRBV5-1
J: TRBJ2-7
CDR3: ASRPRDMSSYEQY

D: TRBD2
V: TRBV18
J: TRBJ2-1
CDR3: ASSPQREGEQF

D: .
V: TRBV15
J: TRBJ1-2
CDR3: ATSRDRNHNNYGYT

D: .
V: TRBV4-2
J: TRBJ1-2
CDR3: ASSSSGRGGYT

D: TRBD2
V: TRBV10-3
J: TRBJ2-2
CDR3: ATRGAGRRNTGELF

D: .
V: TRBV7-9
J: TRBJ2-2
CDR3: ASSLEVGELF

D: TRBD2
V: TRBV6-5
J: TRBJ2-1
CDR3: ASSSTGTSGLREQF

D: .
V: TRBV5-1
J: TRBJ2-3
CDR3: ASSLAAGNTDTQY

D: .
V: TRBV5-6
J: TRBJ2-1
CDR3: ASSLTSGVSEQF

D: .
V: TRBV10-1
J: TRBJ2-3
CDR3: ASSEGTRADTQY

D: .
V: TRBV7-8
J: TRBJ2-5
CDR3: ASSFQTGTQETQY

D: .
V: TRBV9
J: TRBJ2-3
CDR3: ASSYSGASTDTQY

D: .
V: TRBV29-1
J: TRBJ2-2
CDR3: SVRNLGELF

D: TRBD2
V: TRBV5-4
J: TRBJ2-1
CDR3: ASSLQAGWTSGRRGEQF

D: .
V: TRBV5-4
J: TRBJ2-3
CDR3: ASSHLADTQY

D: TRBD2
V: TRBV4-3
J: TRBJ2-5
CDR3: ASSSTPSGRAGETQY

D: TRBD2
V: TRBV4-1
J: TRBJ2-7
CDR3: ASSQGAGAPYEQY

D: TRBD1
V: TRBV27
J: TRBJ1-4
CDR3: ASKTTGINEKLF

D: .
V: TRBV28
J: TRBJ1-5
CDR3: ASSSPIAGGFNQPQH

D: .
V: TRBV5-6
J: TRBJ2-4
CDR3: ASSLDRFRSAKNIQY

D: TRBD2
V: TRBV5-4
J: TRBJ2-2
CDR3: ASSILAGGNTGELF

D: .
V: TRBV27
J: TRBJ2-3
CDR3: ASSSRVATDTQY

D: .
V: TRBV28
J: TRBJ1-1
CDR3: ASSYDSNTEAF

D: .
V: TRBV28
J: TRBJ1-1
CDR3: ASVGESEAF

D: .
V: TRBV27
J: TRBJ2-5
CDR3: ASSLPGNQETQY